What follows are 19 T cell receptor beta chains derived from one specimen sequenced in a study of PD-1 and CTLA-4 blockade in melanoma (dated by TCRdb to about 2021). Receptor libraries were prepared by the immunoSEQ multiplex PCR assay. TCRdb limited this immuneACCESS table to in-frame rearrangements with V and J called. A share of clones is missing; checked studies link under half to unresolved V genes, and the rest is unexplained. The sample table shows around 16,000 clones, and about 71% are seen once. Less than 15% of the sample comes from the top ten. The sequencing used CD8+ T cells from peripheral blood, collected from a patient given anti-PD-1 treatment. Receptors were obtained from a human donor with melanoma.

The chain has TRBV7-9 and TRBJ1-2, with TRBD1 identical over 7 bases. J gave up 4 bases and V 5 bases, and 10 bases lay outside the gene matches. This CDR3 has 15 residues. Germline V gives CDR1 SEHNR, CDR2 FQNEAQ (reference sequence). CDR3 nucleotides: TGTGCCAGCAGCCCCGGGACAGATCCCTCCTATGGCTACACCTTC. This codes for CASSPGTDPSYGYTF.

This sequence joins TRBV29-1 and TRBJ1-2; TRBD1 might be the D (6 bases). The germline V gene has CDR1 SQVTM and CDR2 ANQGSEA. This CDR3 region has 15 residues. Trimming stripped 7 bases from V and 2 bases from J, with 20 bases between. The CDR3 DNA sequence: TGCAGCGCCCCAGGAGTGCAGGGGATCAACTATGGCTACACCTTC. Its protein is CSAPGVQGINYGYTF.

The gene calls are TRBV5-1 and TRBJ1-2; TRBD1 agrees at 7 bases. CDR3 length: 16 residues. With 0 bases clipped from V and 4 bases from J, the junction kept 9 bases outside the gene matches. Germline V gives CDR1 SGHRS, CDR2 YFSETQ. The CDR3 protein is CASSLASDRPFYGYTF. The CDR3 nucleotides read TGCGCCAGCAGCTTGGCGTCGGACAGGCCCTTCTATGGCTACACCTTC.

This sequence joins TRBV12-3 or TRBV12-4 and TRBJ2-7; 8 nucleotides line up with TRBD1. V trimming: 8 bases; J trimming: 7 bases; junction bases outside the gene matches: 7. CDR3 length equals 12 residues. The CDR3 protein is CASGQGAREQYF. The CDR3 DNA reads TGTGCCAGCGGGCAGGGGGCTAGGGAGCAGTACTTC.

The chain couples TRBV12-3 or TRBV12-4 to TRBJ2-1, with 7 bases lining up with TRBD1. V lost 6 bases and J lost 7; bases outside the gene matches: 3. The CDR3 contains 12 residues. CDR3 sequence (DNA): TGTGCCAGCAGGACAGGGATGAATGAGCAGTTCTTC. Translation gives CASRTGMNEQFF.

This chain connects TRBV10-3 to TRBJ1-5; TRBD1 matches 7 bases. The CDR3 loop spans 15 amino acids. Trimming cost V 0 bases and J 5 bases; bases outside gene matches: 4. CDR1 and CDR2 from the germline V gene are ENHRY and SYGVKD. CDR3 in DNA: TGTGCCATCAGTGAGTCGACAGGGCAAGATCAGCCCCAGCATTTT. Its protein is CAISESTGQDQPQHF.

The genes are TRBV6-1 and TRBJ2-7; TRBD1 matches 9 bases. The CDR3 runs to 15 residues. Germline trimming cut 1 base from V and 5 bases from J; bases unmatched to any gene: 6. The germline V gene has CDR1 MNHNS and CDR2 SASEGT. The CDR3 nucleotides read TGTGCCAGCAGTGAAGATGGGACAGGGAGAGACGAGCAGTACTTC. It encodes CASSEDGTGRDEQYF.

This clone is medium-sized in the sample. This sequence joins TRBV12-3 or TRBV12-4 and TRBJ1-1; no definite D call. V was clipped by 6 bases and J by 0 bases, with 8 bases between them. There are 13 residues in the CDR3. The CDR3 region is CASSISLNTEAFF. CDR3 sequence (DNA): TGTGCCAGCAGCATCTCTCTGAACACTGAAGCTTTCTTT.

This chain joins TRBV27 and TRBJ1-4; D not resolved. Trimming shortened V by 6 bases and J by 5 bases, and 16 bases separated the two germline ends. Germline-derived CDR1 and CDR2 are MNHEY and SMNVEV (reference sequence). CDR3 size: 15 residues. The CDR3 region is CASSPKGGLNEKLFF. The DNA of the CDR3 is TGTGCCAGCAGCCCGAAGGGCGGACTAAATGAAAAACTGTTTTTT.

This chain joins TRBV7-9 and TRBJ1-1, with 11 positions matching TRBD1. The V gene end was trimmed by 5 bases and the J gene end by 7 bases; junction bases not matched to a gene: 3. The CDR3 extends over 13 amino acids. CDR1 SEHNR and CDR2 FQNEAQ come from the germline V gene (reference sequence). In DNA form, the CDR3 reads TGTGCCAGCAGCCGGGACAGGGGGGTTGAAGCTTTCTTT. Amino acids: CASSRDRGVEAFF.

The V call is TRBV18, the J call TRBJ1-4; 7 nucleotides align to TRBD1. The CDR3 contains 16 residues. The J segment lost 3 bases and the V segment lost 2 bases, leaving 6 bases of the junction unmatched. CDR1 and CDR2 (germline): KGHSH, LQKENI. The CDR3 loop reads CASSPWETGANEKLFF. The DNA of the CDR3 is TGTGCCAGCTCACCATGGGAAACAGGGGCTAATGAAAAACTGTTTTTT.

CDR3 in amino acids: CASSIWDYLSGANVLTF. CDR3 bases: TGTGCCAGCAGCATATGGGACTACCTTTCTGGGGCCAACGTCCTGACTTTC. The chain has TRBV13 and TRBJ2-6, with TRBD2 identical over 7 bases. The germline V gene has CDR1 PRHDT and CDR2 FYEKMQ (reference sequence). V was clipped by 5 bases and J by 1 base; unmatched bases: 8. This CDR3 contains 17 residues.

The V gene is TRBV9, the J gene TRBJ2-5, with D perhaps assigned TRBD1 or TRBD2 (5 bases each). V lost 0 bases and J lost 4, with 13 bases in between. The CDR3 is 15 residues long. Germline assignment: CDR1 SGDLS and CDR2 YYNGEE. CDR3 DNA sequence: TGTGCCAGCAGCGTAGCGAAGGGTGGGGGAGAGACCCAGTACTTC. Protein: CASSVAKGGGETQYF.

The V and J genes are TRBV7-6 and TRBJ2-1, with 7 bases matching TRBD2. The germline V gene has CDR1 SGHVS and CDR2 FNYEAQ. CDR3 length equals 16 residues. The trim removed 1 base at V and 5 bases at J, leaving 8 bases unmatched. The CDR3 region has the DNA TGTGCCAGCAGCTTAGTAAGCGGGGAATACGACAATGAGCAGTTCTTC. Protein product: CASSLVSGEYDNEQFF.

The rearrangement uses TRBV3-1 (or the pseudogene TRBV3-2) and TRBJ2-6; the D is unclear. Trimming shortened V by 0 bases and J by 0 bases, and 3 bases separated the two germline ends. The CDR3 sequence is 15 residues long. Germline CDR1 reads LGHDT; CDR2 reads YNNKEL (reference sequence). CDR3 nucleotide sequence: TGTGCCAGCAGCCAAGAACACTCTGGGGCCAACGTCCTGACTTTC. This encodes CASSQEHSGANVLTF.

This chain links TRBV12-5 with TRBJ1-2, with a weak D call TRBD1 (5 bases). This CDR3 region has 12 residues. Trimming took 5 bases from V and 7 from J, leaving 11 bases between them. Looked up from germline, CDR1 is LGHNT and CDR2 is FRNRAP. Here the CDR3 reads CASGPEGRGYTF. In DNA, the CDR3 is TGTGCTAGTGGTCCCGAGGGACGTGGCTACACCTTC.

This clone was picked up one time. In DNA form, the CDR3 reads TGTGCCAGCAGTTTACAGGGACAGGGGCCGAACACTGAAGCTTTCTTT. Protein product: CASSLQGQGPNTEAFF. The chain recombines TRBV27 with TRBJ1-1, with TRBD1 matching 10 bases. V lost 2 bases to trimming and J lost 1 base; unmatched junction nucleotides: 4. Germline V gene data show CDR1 as MNHEY and CDR2 as SMNVEV (reference sequence). This CDR3 has 16 amino acids.

V usage is TRBV7-2 and J usage is TRBJ2-3; no clear D gene. Germline CDR1 reads SGHTA; CDR2 reads FQGNSA. With 3 bases removed from V and 4 bases from J, the gap between germline ends came to 11 bases. There are 14 residues in the CDR3. CDR3 sequence (DNA): TGTGCCAGCAGCTTTATCTCAGCCGCAGATACGCAGTATTTT. Amino acids: CASSFISAADTQYF.

The chain uses TRBV6-4 and TRBJ1-2; D call uncertain. With 2 bases removed from V and 4 bases from J, the gap between germline ends came to 2 bases. Per germline, CDR1 MRHNA and CDR2 SNTAGT. This CDR3 region has 11 residues. For the CDR3, the DNA is TGTGCCAGCAGTGACAGCTATGGCTACACCTTC. This gives the protein CASSDSYGYTF.